This TCR beta chain was identified in a study of T cells in Graves' hyperthyroidism and ophthalmopathy. The CDR3 spans 14 residues. CDR1 and CDR2 from the germline V gene are SGHRS and YFSETQ. Trimming took off 4 bases at V and 7 bases at J, with 14 bases between the two ends. Amplification of TCR beta CDR3 regions used RNA as the template. Using the HTBI primer set, a first-round RT-PCR was run on the TCR CDR3. One entry per CDR3 protein, called by TCRdb with MiXCR from the multiplex PCR reads. The table lists just under 750,000 distinct CDR3 sequences, roughly a third of them singletons, with approximately 31% in the top ten.

The chain carries TRBV5-1 and TRBJ2-2; D may correspond to TRBD1 or TRBD2 (5 bases each). The sequenced sample was blood. The sequence was collected from a middle-aged woman with Graves' hyperthyroidism. The CDR3 is CASSLTTGLGELFF. CDR3 sequence (DNA): TGCGCCAGCAGCCTCACTACAGGACTCGGGGAGCTGTTTTTT.